This note documents a single T cell receptor (beta chain) sequence. The sample is drawn from a study of blood T cell repertoires in COVID-19. The junction had 7 bases not matched to a gene; V was cut back by 2 bases and J by 5 bases. Germline V gene sequence: CDR1 MNHEY, CDR2 SMNVEV (reference sequence). This CDR3 spans 15 amino acids. In the original analysis: Cell counts per sample came from amplifying reference gene primers. The method was immunoSEQ multiplex PCR; TCRdb's version includes in-frame clones alone and lacks a portion of them. V and J calls plus clone size are reproduced from that table; the DNA served to infer D and trimming. The sample lists about 350,000 clones, 87% occurring once.

The sample taken for sequencing was peripheral blood. The receptor's source is a woman in her fifties or sixties with COVID-19, enrolled during active disease. The chain combines TRBV27 with TRBJ1-1, with 8 bases matching TRBD1. CDR3 region: CASSLAGGGRTEAFF. CDR3 DNA sequence: TGTGCCAGCAGTTTAGCAGGGGGCGGTCGAACTGAAGCTTTCTTT.